This TCR beta chain was observed in a study of blood T cell repertoires in COVID-19. About the research overall: Spain, Italy and the United States supplied samples that represented acute and convalescent COVID-19. T cells, B-cell-depleted T cells, or PBMCs supplied cDNA or gDNA.

Methods used by the authors: Nucleated cell number was recorded as an estimate derived from reference gene primer amplification. The repertoire was sequenced with immunoSEQ multiplex PCR; TCRdb's copy has only in-frame clones and lacks some. V and J calls and clone size come straight from that table; D and trimming were deduced from the DNA. The data show approximately 210,000 clones, approximately 87% seen once. The table lists this clone with a few counts. The germline CDR1 and CDR2 sequences are SGHNT and YENEEA. The V gene lost 5 bases and the J gene lost 1 base, with 7 bases spanning the gap. The CDR3 loop spans 13 amino acids.

Sequencing was done on a sample of peripheral blood. This TCR derives from a woman in her sixties or seventies with acute or convalescent COVID-19. The chain is built from TRBV11-3 and TRBJ2-3; D possibly corresponds to TRBD1 (5 bases). CDR3 amino acids: CASSQQGTDTQYF. The CDR3 bases are TGTGCCAGCAGCCAACAGGGCACAGATACGCAGTATTTT.